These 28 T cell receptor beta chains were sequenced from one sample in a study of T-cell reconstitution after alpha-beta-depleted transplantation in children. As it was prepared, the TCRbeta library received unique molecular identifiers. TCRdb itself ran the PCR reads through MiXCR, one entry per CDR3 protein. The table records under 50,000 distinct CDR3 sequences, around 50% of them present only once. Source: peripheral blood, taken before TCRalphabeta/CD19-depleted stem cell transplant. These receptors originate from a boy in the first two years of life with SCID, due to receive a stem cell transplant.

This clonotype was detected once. CDR3 sequence: CSALLTDSYEQYF. In DNA, the CDR3 is TGCAGCGCTCTACTAACGGACAGCTACGAGCAGTACTTC. The chain carries TRBV29-1 and TRBJ2-7; TRBD1 is a possible D gene (6 bases). The V gene's germline CDR1 is SQVTM and CDR2 ANQGSEA. Trimming cost V 7 bases and J 3 bases, with 16 bases left between them. The CDR3 length is 13 residues.

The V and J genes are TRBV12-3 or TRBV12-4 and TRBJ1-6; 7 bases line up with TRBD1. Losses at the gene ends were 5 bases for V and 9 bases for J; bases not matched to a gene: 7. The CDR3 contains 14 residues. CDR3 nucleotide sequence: TGTGCCAGCAGTCTGGACAGGAGGAGTTCACCCCTCCACTTT. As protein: CASSLDRRSSPLHF.

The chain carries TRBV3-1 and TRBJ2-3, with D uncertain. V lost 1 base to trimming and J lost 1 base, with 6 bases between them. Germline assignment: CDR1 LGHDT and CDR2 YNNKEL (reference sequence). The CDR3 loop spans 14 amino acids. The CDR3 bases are TGTGCCAGCAGCCAAGTTCGCGGCACAGATACGCAGTATTTT. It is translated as CASSQVRGTDTQYF.

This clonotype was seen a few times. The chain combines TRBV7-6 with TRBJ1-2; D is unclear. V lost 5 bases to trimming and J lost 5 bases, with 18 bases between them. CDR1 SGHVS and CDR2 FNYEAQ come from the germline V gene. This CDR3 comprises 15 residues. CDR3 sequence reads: CASSLMQGSRYGYTF. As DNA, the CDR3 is TGTGCCAGCAGCCTAATGCAAGGCAGTCGATATGGCTACACCTTC.

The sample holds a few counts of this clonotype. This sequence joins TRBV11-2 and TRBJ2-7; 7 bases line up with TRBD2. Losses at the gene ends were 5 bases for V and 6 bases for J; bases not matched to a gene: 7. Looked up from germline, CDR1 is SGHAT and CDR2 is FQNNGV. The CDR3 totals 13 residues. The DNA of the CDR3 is TGTGCCAGCAGCAGAGTGACTAGCTCCGAGCAGTACTTC. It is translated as CASSRVTSSEQYF.

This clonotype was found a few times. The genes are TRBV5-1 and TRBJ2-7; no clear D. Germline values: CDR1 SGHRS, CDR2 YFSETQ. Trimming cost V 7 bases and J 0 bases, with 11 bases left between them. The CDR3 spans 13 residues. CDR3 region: CASRTDNSYEQYF. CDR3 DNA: TGCGCCAGCCGAACAGACAACTCCTACGAGCAGTACTTC.

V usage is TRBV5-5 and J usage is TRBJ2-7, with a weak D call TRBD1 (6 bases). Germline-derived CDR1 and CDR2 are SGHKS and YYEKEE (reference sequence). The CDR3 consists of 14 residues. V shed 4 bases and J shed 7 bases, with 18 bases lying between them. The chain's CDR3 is CASSVLLGTSEQYF. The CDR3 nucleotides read TGTGCCAGCAGCGTTCTTTTAGGGACAAGTGAGCAGTACTTC.

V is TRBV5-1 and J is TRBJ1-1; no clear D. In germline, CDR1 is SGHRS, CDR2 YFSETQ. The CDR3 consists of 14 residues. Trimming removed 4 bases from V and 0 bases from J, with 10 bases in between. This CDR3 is CASSLGRVNTEAFF. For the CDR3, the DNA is TGCGCCAGCAGCCTTGGGAGGGTGAACACTGAAGCTTTCTTT.

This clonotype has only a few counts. Here the CDR3 DNA reads TGTGCCAGCAGCCCCGGGACTAGCGGGGGAGAGACCCAGTACTTC. Residues: CASSPGTSGGETQYF. The J gene is TRBJ2-5, the V gene TRBV7-6, with TRBD2 identical over 14 bases. Trimming cost V 5 bases and J 4 bases; bases outside gene matches: 3. Germline V lookup: CDR1 SGHVS, CDR2 FNYEAQ. This CDR3 is 15 amino acids long.

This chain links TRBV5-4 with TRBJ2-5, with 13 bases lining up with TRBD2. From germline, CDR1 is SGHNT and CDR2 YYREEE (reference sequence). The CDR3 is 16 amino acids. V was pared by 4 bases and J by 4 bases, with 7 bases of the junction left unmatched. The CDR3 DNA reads TGTGCCAGCAGCCCGACTAGCGGGGGGCCCGGAGAGACCCAGTACTTC. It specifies CASSPTSGGPGETQYF.

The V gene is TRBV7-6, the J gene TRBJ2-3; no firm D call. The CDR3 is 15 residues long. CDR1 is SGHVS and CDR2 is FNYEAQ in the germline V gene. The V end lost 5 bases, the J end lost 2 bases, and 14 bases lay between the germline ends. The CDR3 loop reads CASSPPGSHTDTQYF. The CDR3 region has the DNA TGTGCCAGCAGCCCGCCAGGCAGCCACACAGATACGCAGTATTTT. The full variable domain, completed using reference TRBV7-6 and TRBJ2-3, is GAGVSQSPRYKVTKRGQDVALRCDPISGHVSLYWYRQALGQGPEFLTYFNYEAQQDKSGLPNDRFSAERPEGSISTLTIQRTEQRDSAMYRCASSPPGSHTDTQYFGPGTRLTVL.

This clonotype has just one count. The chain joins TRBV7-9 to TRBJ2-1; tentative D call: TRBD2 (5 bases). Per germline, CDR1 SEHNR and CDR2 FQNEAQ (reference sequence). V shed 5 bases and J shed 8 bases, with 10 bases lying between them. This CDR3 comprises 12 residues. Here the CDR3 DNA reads TGTGCCAGCAGCCCCGGGGTCCATGAGCAGTTCTTC. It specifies CASSPGVHEQFF.

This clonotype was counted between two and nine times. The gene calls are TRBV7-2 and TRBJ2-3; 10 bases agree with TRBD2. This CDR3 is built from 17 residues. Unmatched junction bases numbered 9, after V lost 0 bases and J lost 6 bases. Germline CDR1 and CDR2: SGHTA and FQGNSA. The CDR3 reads CASSLAGFSGGADTQYF. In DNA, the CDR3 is TGTGCCAGCAGCTTAGCGGGGTTCAGCGGGGGGGCGGATACGCAGTATTTT.

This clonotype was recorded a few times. CDR3 in amino acids: CASNPAGGQGGEKLFF. Written as DNA, the CDR3 is TGTGCCAGCAACCCCGCTGGGGGACAGGGGGGTGAAAAACTGTTTTTT. The J gene is TRBJ1-4, the V gene TRBV4-2, with 11 bases aligning to TRBD1. This CDR3 is 16 amino acids long. V was clipped by 7 bases and J by 7 bases; unmatched bases: 11. Germline CDR1 is LGHNA and CDR2 is YNFKEQ.

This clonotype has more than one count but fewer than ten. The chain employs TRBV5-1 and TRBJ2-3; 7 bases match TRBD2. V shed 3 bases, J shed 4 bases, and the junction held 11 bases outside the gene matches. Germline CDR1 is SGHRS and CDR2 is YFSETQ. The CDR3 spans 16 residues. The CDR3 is CASSSPREGRADTQYF. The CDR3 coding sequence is TGCGCCAGCAGCTCTCCCAGGGAGGGGAGGGCAGATACGCAGTATTTT.

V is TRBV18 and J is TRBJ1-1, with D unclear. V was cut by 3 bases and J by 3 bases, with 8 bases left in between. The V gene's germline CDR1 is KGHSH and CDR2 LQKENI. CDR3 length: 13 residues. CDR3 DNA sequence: TGTGCCAGCTCACCCCGGGAGGACACTGAAGCTTTCTTT. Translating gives CASSPREDTEAFF.

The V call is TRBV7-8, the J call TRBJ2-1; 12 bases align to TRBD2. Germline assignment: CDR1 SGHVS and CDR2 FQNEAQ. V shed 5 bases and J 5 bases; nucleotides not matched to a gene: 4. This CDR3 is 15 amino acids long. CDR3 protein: CASSASSGGDNEQFF. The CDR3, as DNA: TGTGCCAGCAGCGCATCTAGCGGGGGGGACAATGAGCAGTTCTTC.

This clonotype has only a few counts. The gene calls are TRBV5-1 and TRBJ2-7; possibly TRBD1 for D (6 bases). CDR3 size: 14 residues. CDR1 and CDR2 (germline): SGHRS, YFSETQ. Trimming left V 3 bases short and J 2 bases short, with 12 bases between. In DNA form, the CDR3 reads TGCGCCAGCAGCTCCGACAGGAACCCCTACGAGCAGTACTTC. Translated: CASSSDRNPYEQYF.

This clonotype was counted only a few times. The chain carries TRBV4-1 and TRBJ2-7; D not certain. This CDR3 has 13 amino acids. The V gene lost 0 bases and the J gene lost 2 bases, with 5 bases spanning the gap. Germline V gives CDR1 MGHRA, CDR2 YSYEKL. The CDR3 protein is CASSQDFPYEQYF. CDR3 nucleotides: TGCGCCAGCAGCCAAGATTTCCCCTACGAGCAGTACTTC.

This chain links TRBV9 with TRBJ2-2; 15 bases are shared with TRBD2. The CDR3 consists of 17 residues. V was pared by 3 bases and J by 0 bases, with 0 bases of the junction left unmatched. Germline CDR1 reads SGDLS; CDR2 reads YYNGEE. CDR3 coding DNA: TGTGCCAGCAGCGGGACTAGCGGGGGGGCGAACACCGGGGAGCTGTTTTTT. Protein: CASSGTSGGANTGELFF.

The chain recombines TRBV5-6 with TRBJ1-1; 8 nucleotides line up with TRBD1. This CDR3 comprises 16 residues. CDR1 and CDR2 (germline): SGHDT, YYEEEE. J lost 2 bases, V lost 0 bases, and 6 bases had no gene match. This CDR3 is CASSLVRDRFNTEAFF. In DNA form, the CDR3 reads TGTGCCAGCAGCTTGGTGCGGGACAGGTTCAACACTGAAGCTTTCTTT. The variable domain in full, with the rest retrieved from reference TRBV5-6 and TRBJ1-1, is DAGVTQSPTHLIKTRGQQVTLRCSPKSGHDTVSWYQQALGQGPQFIFQYYEEEERQRGNFPDRFSGHQFPNYSSELNVNALLLGDSALYLCASSLVRDRFNTEAFFGQGTRLTVV.

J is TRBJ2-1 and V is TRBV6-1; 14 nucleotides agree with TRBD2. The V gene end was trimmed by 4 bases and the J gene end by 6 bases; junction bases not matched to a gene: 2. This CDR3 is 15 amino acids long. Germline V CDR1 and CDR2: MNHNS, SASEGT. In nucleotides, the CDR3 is TGTGCCAGCAGTGGACTAGCGGGGGGGCCCAATGAGCAGTTCTTC. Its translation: CASSGLAGGPNEQFF.

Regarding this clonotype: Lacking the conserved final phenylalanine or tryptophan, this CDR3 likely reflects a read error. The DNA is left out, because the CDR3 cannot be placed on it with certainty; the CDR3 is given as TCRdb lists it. The CDR3 spells CASSVGPGKAKNIRYL. The chain carries TRBV19 and TRBJ2-4; the table assigns TRBD2, which was not confirmed against the DNA. Germline-derived CDR1 and CDR2 are LNHDA and SQIVND (reference sequence). The CDR3 sequence runs 16 residues, both termini included.

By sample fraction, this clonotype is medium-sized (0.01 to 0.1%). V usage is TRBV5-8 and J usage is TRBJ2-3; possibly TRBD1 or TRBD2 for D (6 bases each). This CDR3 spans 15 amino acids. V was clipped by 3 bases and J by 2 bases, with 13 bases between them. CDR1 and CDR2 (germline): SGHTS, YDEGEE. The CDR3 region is CASSYLRGVTDTQYF. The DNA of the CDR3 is TGTGCCAGCAGCTATCTGAGGGGGGTCACAGATACGCAGTATTTT.

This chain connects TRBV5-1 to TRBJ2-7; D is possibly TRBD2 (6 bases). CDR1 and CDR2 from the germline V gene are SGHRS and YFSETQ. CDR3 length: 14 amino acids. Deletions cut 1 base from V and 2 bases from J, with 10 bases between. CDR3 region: CASSLMEGTYEQYF. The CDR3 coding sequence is TGCGCCAGCAGCTTGATGGAGGGCACCTACGAGCAGTACTTC. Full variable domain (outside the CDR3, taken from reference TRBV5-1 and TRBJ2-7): KAGVTQTPRYLIKTRGQQVTLSCSPISGHRSVSWYQQTPGQGLQFLFEYFSETQRNKGNFPGRFSGRQFSNSRSEMNVSTLELGDSALYLCASSLMEGTYEQYFGPGTRLTVT.

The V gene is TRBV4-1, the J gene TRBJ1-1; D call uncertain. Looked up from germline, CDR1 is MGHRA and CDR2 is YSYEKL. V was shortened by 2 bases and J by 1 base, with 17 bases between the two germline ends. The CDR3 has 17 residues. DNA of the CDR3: TGCGCCAGCAGCCAACTTGATTTGGTCGCTTCGAACACTGAAGCTTTCTTT. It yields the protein CASSQLDLVASNTEAFF.

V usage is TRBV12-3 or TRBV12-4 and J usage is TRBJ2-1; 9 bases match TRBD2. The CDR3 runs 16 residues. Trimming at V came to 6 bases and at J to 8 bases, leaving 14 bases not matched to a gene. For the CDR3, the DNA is TGTGCCAGCAGCTGGCGGATAGCGGGGGTCATAGATGAGCAGTTCTTC. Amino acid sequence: CASSWRIAGVIDEQFF.

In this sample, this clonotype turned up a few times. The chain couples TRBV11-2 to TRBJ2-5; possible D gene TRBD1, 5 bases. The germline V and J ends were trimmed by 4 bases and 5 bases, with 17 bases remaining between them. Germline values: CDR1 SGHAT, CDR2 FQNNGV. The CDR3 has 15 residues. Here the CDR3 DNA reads TGTGCCAGCAGCTCTACCGCCAGGGTGGGCGAGACCCAGTACTTC. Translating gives CASSSTARVGETQYF.